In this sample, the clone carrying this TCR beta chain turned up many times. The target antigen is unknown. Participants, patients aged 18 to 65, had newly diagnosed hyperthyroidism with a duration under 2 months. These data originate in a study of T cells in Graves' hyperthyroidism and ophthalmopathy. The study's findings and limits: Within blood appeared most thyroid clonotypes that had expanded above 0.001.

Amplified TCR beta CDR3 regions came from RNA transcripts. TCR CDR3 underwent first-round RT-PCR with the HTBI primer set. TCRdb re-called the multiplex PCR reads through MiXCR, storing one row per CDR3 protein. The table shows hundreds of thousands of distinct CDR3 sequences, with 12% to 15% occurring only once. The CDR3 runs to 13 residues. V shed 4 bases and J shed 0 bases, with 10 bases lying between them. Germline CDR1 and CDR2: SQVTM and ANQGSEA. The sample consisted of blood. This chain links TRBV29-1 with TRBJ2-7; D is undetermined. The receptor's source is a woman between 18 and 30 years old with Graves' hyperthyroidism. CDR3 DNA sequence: TGCAGCGTTGTTTCCAGGAGCTCCTACGAGCAGTACTTC. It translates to CSVVSRSSYEQYF.